This T cell receptor (beta chain) appears in the sequencing data of a study of blood T cell repertoires in COVID-19. Donors were grouped by their self-reported clinical history. A remark on this clone: Other DNA sequences in this specimen translate into the identical CDR3.

Original analysis: The authors estimated nucleated cell counts from reference gene primer amplification. The repertoire was sequenced with immunoSEQ multiplex PCR; TCRdb's copy has only in-frame clones and lacks some. The V and J calls and clone size are taken from that table; D and trimming were inferred from the DNA. The data contain a few hundred thousand clones, 75% to 90% of them singletons. V gave up 4 bases and J gave up 6 bases; unmatched junction bases: 4. The CDR3 consists of 13 residues. Germline V gene lookup returns CDR1 SGHRS and CDR2 YFSETQ. The sequence derives from a young man who had recovered from COVID-19. The chain recombines TRBV5-1 with TRBJ1-2; 9 bases are shared with TRBD1. Sequenced material: PBMCs or T cells enriched from blood (not recorded which). CDR3 coding DNA: TGCGCCAGCAGCCCACAGGGGGCTAATGGCTACACCTTC. It specifies CASSPQGANGYTF.